These 32 T cell receptor beta chains share one sample of origin, sequenced in a study of molecular identifiers for immune sequencing clone quantification. Each CDR3 protein gets one entry after TCRdb re-called the PCR reads with MiXCR. The sample yields 15,000 to 25,000 distinct CDR3 sequences, about a fifth seen once. Sequencing was done on a sample of naive CD8+ T cells from blood, with Jurkat cell RNA spiked in. Subset defined: FACS-sorted CD8+CD4-CCR7+CD45RA+ naive T cells. All receptors come from a human donor in good health. Some libraries in this study had Jurkat cell RNA spiked in.

This clonotype was observed at least ten times. The rearrangement uses TRBV10-3 and TRBJ2-6, with D unclear. V lost 4 bases and J lost 0, with 13 bases in between. The length of the CDR3 is 17 residues. The V gene's germline CDR1 is ENHRY and CDR2 SYGVKD. In DNA form, the CDR3 reads TGTGCCATCAGTGCCGGTCAGCTACTCTCTGGGGCCAACGTCCTGACTTTC. It is translated as CAISAGQLLSGANVLTF.

The J gene is TRBJ1-2, the V gene TRBV3-1; D gene uncertain. Germline CDR1 reads LGHDT; CDR2 reads YNNKEL (reference sequence). V shed 0 bases and J shed 4 bases, with 6 bases lying between them. This CDR3 has 13 amino acids. This chain's CDR3 is CASSQDTLYGYTF. The CDR3 nucleotides read TGTGCCAGCAGCCAAGACACCCTCTATGGCTACACCTTC. The full variable domain, rest sourced from reference TRBV3-1 and TRBJ1-2, is DTAVSQTPKYLVTQMGNDKSIKCEQNLGHDTMYWYKQDSKKFLKIMFSYNNKELIINETVPNRFSPKSPDKAHLNLHINSLELGDSAVYFCASSQDTLYGYTFGSGTRLTVV.

This clonotype has just a few counts. The chain joins TRBV7-9 to TRBJ2-3; 10 bases are shared with TRBD1. This CDR3 contains 14 residues. Germline CDR1 reads SEHNR; CDR2 reads FQNEAQ (reference sequence). Losses at the gene ends were 5 bases for V and 5 bases for J; bases not matched to a gene: 4. The DNA for the CDR3 is TGTGCCAGCAGCCTGGGACAGGGGTTAGATACGCAGTATTTT. Protein product: CASSLGQGLDTQYF.

This clonotype was observed at least ten times. V is TRBV15 and J is TRBJ2-1; D possibly corresponds to TRBD1 (6 bases). Germline CDR1 LNHNV, CDR2 YYDKDF (reference sequence). CDR3 length: 18 residues. V was pared by 1 base and J by 1 base, with 17 bases between. The CDR3 DNA reads as TGTGCCACCAGCAGAGGATCCCCGACAGGCGGGTCCTACAATGAGCAGTTCTTC. It is translated as CATSRGSPTGGSYNEQFF.

This clonotype has just a few counts. The chain has TRBV7-9 and TRBJ2-1; D ambiguous. CDR1 SEHNR and CDR2 FQNEAQ come from the germline V gene (reference sequence). The CDR3 has 12 residues. V was pared by 1 base and J by 6 bases, with 4 bases between. The CDR3 region is CASSLGVNEQFF. The CDR3 bases are TGTGCCAGCAGCTTAGGGGTCAATGAGCAGTTCTTC.

By proportion, this clonotype is medium-sized. J is TRBJ2-2 and V is TRBV7-8; D is ambiguous. Germline V gene data show CDR1 as SGHVS and CDR2 as FQNEAQ. This CDR3 region has 13 residues. V was trimmed by 0 bases and J by 7 bases, leaving 6 bases between them. CDR3 bases: TGTGCCAGCAGCTTAGCCTATAACGGGGAGCTGTTTTTT. It yields the protein CASSLAYNGELFF.

This clonotype is medium-sized (0.01 to 0.1%) in the sample. The chain joins TRBV6-1 to TRBJ2-1, with 13 bases matching TRBD2. The CDR3 loop spans 17 amino acids. Germline CDR1 MNHNS, CDR2 SASEGT. The ends lost 2 bases at V and 10 bases at J; junction bases unmatched: 11. The chain's CDR3 is CASSEPPGLAGSTEQFF. The CDR3 DNA reads TGTGCCAGCAGTGAACCTCCGGGACTAGCGGGATCGACGGAGCAGTTCTTC.

Notes on this clonotype: This could be a read error, since a much larger clone is one nucleotide away. J is TRBJ2-7 and V is TRBV7-9, with TRBD1 matching over 7 bases. After removal of 1 base from V and 5 bases from J, the junction contained 5 bases not matched to a gene. Germline V gene lookup returns CDR1 SEHNR and CDR2 FQNEAQ (reference sequence). The length of the CDR3 is 14 residues. As DNA, the CDR3 is TGTGCCAGCAGCTTAGTAGACAGGGACCACGAGCAGTACTTC. This encodes CASSLVDRDHEQYF.

By share of the sample, this clonotype is medium-sized. The chain recombines TRBV24-1 with TRBJ2-1; 10 bases fit TRBD2. The V gene end was trimmed by 4 bases and the J gene end by 8 bases; junction bases not matched to a gene: 4. Germline assignment: CDR1 KGHDR and CDR2 SFDVKD. The length of the CDR3 is 14 residues. The CDR3 nucleotides read TGTGCCACCAGTGAGGGACTAGCGCACGATGAGCAGTTCTTC. Translated: CATSEGLAHDEQFF.

This clonotype has at least ten counts. This chain connects TRBV6-1 to TRBJ2-5; D ambiguous. V lost 9 bases and J lost 5, with 22 bases in between. Germline CDR1 and CDR2: MNHNS and SASEGT. CDR3 length: 15 residues. The CDR3 protein is CASKRRESVSETQYF. The CDR3 nucleotides are TGTGCCAGTAAAAGAAGGGAATCCGTATCGGAGACCCAGTACTTC.

A word on this clonotype: Given a much more abundant clone one base away, this may be a read error. V and J are TRBV7-6 and TRBJ2-7; the D is unclear. The CDR3 covers 15 residues. Germline V gene lookup returns CDR1 SGHVS and CDR2 FNYEAQ. The CDR3 nucleotides are TGTGCCAGCAGCTCCCTAATGGGAATCTCCTACGAGCAGTGCTTC. It is translated as CASSSLMGISYEQCF.

J is TRBJ2-7 and V is TRBV9; no clear D. This CDR3 is built from 15 residues. Germline V gives CDR1 SGDLS, CDR2 YYNGEE. Between the trimmed V and J ends, which lost 0 bases and 2 bases, there was a span of 12 bases. CDR3 region: CASSVEGKAPYEQYF. The CDR3 bases are TGTGCCAGCAGCGTAGAAGGAAAGGCTCCCTACGAGCAGTACTTC.

This clonotype was counted ten times or more. This chain uses TRBV12-3 or TRBV12-4 with TRBJ2-7; perhaps D is TRBD1 or TRBD2 (5 bases each). This CDR3 has 13 residues. Trimming took 6 bases from V and 2 from J, leaving 11 bases between them. The CDR3 loop reads CASSVGTAYEQYF. The CDR3 DNA follows: TGTGCCAGCAGCGTAGGGACGGCCTACGAGCAGTACTTC.

This clonotype was seen many times. V is TRBV28 and J is TRBJ2-7; TRBD1 is a possible D gene (5 bases). The V gene's germline CDR1 is MDHEN and CDR2 SYDVKM. The CDR3 loop spans 13 amino acids. V was cut by 6 bases and J by 3 bases, with 12 bases left in between. The CDR3 region is CASSPDTYYEQYF. Here the CDR3 DNA reads TGTGCCAGCAGCCCGGACACCTACTACGAGCAGTACTTC.

This clonotype came up many times. The V call is TRBV7-9, the J call TRBJ2-3; D not certain. This CDR3 region has 12 residues. V was trimmed by 8 bases and J by 0 bases, leaving 6 bases between them. From germline, CDR1 is SEHNR and CDR2 FQNEAQ (reference sequence). The CDR3 DNA follows: TGTGCCAGCTCCCCTAGCACAGATACGCAGTATTTT. Protein: CASSPSTDTQYF.

The gene calls are TRBV29-1 and TRBJ2-7; D is perhaps TRBD1 (6 bases). The germline CDR1 and CDR2 sequences are SQVTM and ANQGSEA. Trimming took 0 bases from V and 2 from J, leaving 17 bases between them. This CDR3 is built from 16 residues. For the CDR3, the DNA is TGCAGCGTTGAAGAATGGAGTACAGGGAACACCTACGAGCAGTACTTC. Translating it yields CSVEEWSTGNTYEQYF.

Worth noting for this clonotype: A much larger clone lies a single base off, so this may be a read error. The rearrangement joins TRBV12-3 or TRBV12-4 to TRBJ2-4, with no clear D. This CDR3 is 10 amino acids long. V lost 6 bases and J 9 bases, leaving 6 bases between the germline ends. CDR3 in amino acids: CASRGSIQYF. In DNA form, the CDR3 reads TGTGCCAGCAGGGGAAGCATTCAGTACTTC.

There are many counts of this clonotype. This chain links TRBV7-2 with TRBJ2-7, with TRBD2 as a possible D gene (6 bases). This CDR3 has 13 amino acids. V was shortened by 1 base and J by 9 bases, with 13 bases between the two germline ends. Germline V CDR1 and CDR2: SGHTA, FQGNSA. The CDR3 sequence: CASSLGAWGLQYF. The DNA of the CDR3 is TGTGCCAGCAGCTTAGGGGCCTGGGGACTGCAGTACTTC.

This clonotype was counted many times. The chain has TRBV11-2 and TRBJ2-3; D not resolved. The CDR3 loop spans 12 amino acids. V lost 2 bases and J lost 2, with 2 bases in between. Germline CDR1 SGHAT, CDR2 FQNNGV. CDR3 nucleotide sequence: TGTGCCAGCAGCTTAATCACAGATACGCAGTATTTT. It codes for CASSLITDTQYF.

The chain recombines TRBV9 with TRBJ2-5; no definite D call. This CDR3 spans 13 amino acids. Per the germline V gene, CDR1 is SGDLS and CDR2 is YYNGEE. V lost 0 bases, J lost 5 bases, and 8 bases lay in between. The CDR3 region has the DNA TGTGCCAGCAGCGTAGTAGCTGGCGAGACCCAGTACTTC. Its protein product is CASSVVAGETQYF.

This clonotype has only a few counts. The rearrangement joins TRBV7-9 to TRBJ2-2, with 9 bases identical to TRBD1. The V gene's germline CDR1 is SEHNR and CDR2 FQNEAQ (reference sequence). The CDR3 runs 14 residues. V shed 2 bases and J 9 bases; nucleotides not matched to a gene: 4. DNA of the CDR3: TGTGCCAGCAGCTTAACGGACAGGGGTTGGGAGCTGTTTTTT. It encodes CASSLTDRGWELFF.

In its sample, this clonotype is medium-sized (0.01 to 0.1%). This chain joins TRBV5-1 and TRBJ1-1; D gene unclear. The length of the CDR3 is 12 residues. Germline V gene lookup returns CDR1 SGHRS and CDR2 YFSETQ. The V end lost 1 base, the J end lost 6 bases, and 7 bases lay between the germline ends. CDR3 in DNA: TGCGCCAGCAGCTTGATTGGCGCTGAAGCTTTCTTT. It yields the protein CASSLIGAEAFF.

This clonotype was seen at least ten times. The gene calls are TRBV7-9 and TRBJ2-3; no firm D call. Germline V gene sequence: CDR1 SEHNR, CDR2 FQNEAQ (reference sequence). V was shortened by 4 bases and J by 6 bases, with 23 bases between the two germline ends. The CDR3 sequence is 17 residues long. The CDR3 coding sequence is TGTGCCAGCAGCTCCCTCCAGGTCAGCCGTGTGTTGGATACGCAGTATTTT. Its translation is CASSSLQVSRVLDTQYF.

Remarks on this clonotype: A much larger clone differs by one base, so this may be a read error. V is TRBV19 and J is TRBJ2-1; 9 bases match TRBD1. Germline CDR1 LNHDA, CDR2 SQIVND (reference sequence). The J segment lost 4 bases and the V segment lost 4 bases, leaving 8 bases of the junction unmatched. This CDR3 is 16 amino acids long. The CDR3 DNA is TGTGCCAGTAGTACAATCCGGGACAGGGAGTACAATGAGCAGTTCTTC. It encodes CASSTIRDREYNEQFF.

In its sample, this clonotype was seen many times. The J gene is TRBJ2-3, the V gene TRBV20-1; D possibly corresponds to TRBD2 (5 bases). Trimming took 0 bases from V and 0 from J, leaving 16 bases between them. This CDR3 is built from 17 residues. Per germline, CDR1 DFQATT and CDR2 SNEGSKA (reference sequence). In nucleotides, the CDR3 is TGCAGTGCTAGAGATCCCCGTGGGGAGACTAGCACAGATACGCAGTATTTT. As protein: CSARDPRGETSTDTQYF.

This clonotype was seen only a few times. It may be a read error: a sequence one base away is much more abundant. This rearrangement joins TRBV11-1 to TRBJ1-5; D not certain. The CDR3 length is 17 residues. Germline V gene sequence: CDR1 SGHAT, CDR2 FQDESV (reference sequence). The V gene lost 8 bases and the J gene lost 1 base, with 21 bases spanning the gap. CDR3 sequence: CASGCTRGRLSNQPQHF. CDR3 bases: TGTGCCAGCGGCTGTACACGAGGACGGTTGAGCAATCAGCCCCAGCATTTT.

This clonotype is termed medium-sized. V and J are TRBV10-3 and TRBJ2-7; D is undetermined. Germline CDR1 is ENHRY and CDR2 is SYGVKD. The V gene lost 6 bases and the J gene lost 2 bases, with 5 bases spanning the gap. This CDR3 has 11 residues. This chain's CDR3 is CAIRSAYEQYF. CDR3 in DNA: TGTGCCATCAGGAGTGCCTACGAGCAGTACTTC.

In its sample, this clonotype was seen many times. V is TRBV7-9 and J is TRBJ2-7; D is uncertain. The CDR3 runs to 15 residues. V gave up 5 bases and J gave up 0 bases, with 14 bases separating them. Germline CDR1 SEHNR, CDR2 FQNEAQ (reference sequence). CDR3 nucleotide sequence: TGTGCCAGCAGCCCTAGGGTCCTTTTCTCCTACGAGCAGTACTTC. Its translation: CASSPRVLFSYEQYF.

The chain uses TRBV6-2 or TRBV6-3 and TRBJ2-3; maybe TRBD2 (6 bases). Germline CDR1 reads MNHEY; CDR2 reads SVGEGT. V was cut by 7 bases and J by 0 bases, with 14 bases left in between. The length of the CDR3 is 15 residues. The CDR3 DNA reads TGTGCCAGCACCGACATCGGGAGCAGCACAGATACGCAGTATTTT. This codes for CASTDIGSSTDTQYF.

The table lists this clonotype with a few counts. An end of the junction differs from the germline gene, which may be a read error. The gene calls are TRBV3-1 and TRBJ2-2, with 9 bases lining up with TRBD1. From germline, CDR1 is LGHDT and CDR2 YNNKEL (reference sequence). CDR3 length: 17 amino acids. This CDR3 is CASSLITGGAKTGELFF. The DNA of the CDR3 is TGTGCCAGCAGCCTTATAACAGGGGGCGCGAAAACCGGGGAGCTGTTTTTT.

V and J are TRBV11-2 and TRBJ2-7, with D unclear. The V gene's germline CDR1 is SGHAT and CDR2 FQNNGV. This CDR3 region has 15 residues. V was trimmed by 4 bases and J by 6 bases, leaving 19 bases between them. CDR3 residues: CASSSGWASSPEQYF. The CDR3 DNA sequence: TGTGCCAGCAGCTCAGGTTGGGCAAGTTCCCCCGAGCAGTACTTC.

This clonotype was observed many times. The chain employs TRBV6-2 or TRBV6-3 and TRBJ2-7; 7 bases are shared with TRBD2. The CDR3 is made up of 13 amino acids. In germline, CDR1 is MNHEY, CDR2 SVGEGT. V trimming: 2 bases; J trimming: 4 bases; junction bases outside the gene matches: 2. In nucleotides, the CDR3 is TGTGCCAGCAGTTACGGCGGGAGTTACGAGCAGTACTTC. This encodes CASSYGGSYEQYF.